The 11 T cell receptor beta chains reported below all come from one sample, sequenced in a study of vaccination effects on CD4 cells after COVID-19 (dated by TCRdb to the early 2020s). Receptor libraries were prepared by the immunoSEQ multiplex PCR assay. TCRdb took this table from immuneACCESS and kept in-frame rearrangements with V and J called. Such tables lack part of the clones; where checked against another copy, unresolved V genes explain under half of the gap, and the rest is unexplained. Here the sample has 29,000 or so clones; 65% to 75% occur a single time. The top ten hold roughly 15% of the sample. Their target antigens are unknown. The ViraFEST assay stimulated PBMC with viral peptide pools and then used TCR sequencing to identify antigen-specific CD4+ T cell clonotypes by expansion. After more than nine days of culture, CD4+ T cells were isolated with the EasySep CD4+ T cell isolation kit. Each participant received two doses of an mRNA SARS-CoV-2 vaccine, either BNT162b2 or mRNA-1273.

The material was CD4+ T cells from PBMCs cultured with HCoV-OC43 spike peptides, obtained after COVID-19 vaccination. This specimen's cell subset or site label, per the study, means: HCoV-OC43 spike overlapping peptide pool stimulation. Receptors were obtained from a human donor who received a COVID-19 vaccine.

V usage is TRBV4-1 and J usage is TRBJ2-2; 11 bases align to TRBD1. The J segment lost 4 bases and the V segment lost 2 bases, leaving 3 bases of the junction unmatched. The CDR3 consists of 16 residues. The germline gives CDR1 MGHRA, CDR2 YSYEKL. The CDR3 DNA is TGCGCCAGCAGCCAACGGGACAGGGGGTCCACCGGGGAGCTGTTTTTT. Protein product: CASSQRDRGSTGELFF.

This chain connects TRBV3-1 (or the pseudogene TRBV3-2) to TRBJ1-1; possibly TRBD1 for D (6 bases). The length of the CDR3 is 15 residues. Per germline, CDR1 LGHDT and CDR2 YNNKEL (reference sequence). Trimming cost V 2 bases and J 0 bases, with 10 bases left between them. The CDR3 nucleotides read TGTGCCAGCAGCCAACAGGGGAGCATGAACACTGAAGCTTTCTTT. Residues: CASSQQGSMNTEAFF.

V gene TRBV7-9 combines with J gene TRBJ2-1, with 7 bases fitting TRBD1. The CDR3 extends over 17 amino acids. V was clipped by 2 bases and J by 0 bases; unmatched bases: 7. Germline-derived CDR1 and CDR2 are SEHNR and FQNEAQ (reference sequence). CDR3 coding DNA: TGTGCCAGCAGCTTAACAGGACAGGCGAGCTCCTACAATGAGCAGTTCTTC. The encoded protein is CASSLTGQASSYNEQFF.

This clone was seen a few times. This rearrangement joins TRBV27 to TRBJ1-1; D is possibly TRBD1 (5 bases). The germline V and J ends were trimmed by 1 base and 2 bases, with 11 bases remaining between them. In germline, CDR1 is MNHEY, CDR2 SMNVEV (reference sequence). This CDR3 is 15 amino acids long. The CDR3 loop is CASSLYSWGNTEAFF. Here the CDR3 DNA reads TGTGCCAGCAGTTTATATTCGTGGGGCAACACTGAAGCTTTCTTT.

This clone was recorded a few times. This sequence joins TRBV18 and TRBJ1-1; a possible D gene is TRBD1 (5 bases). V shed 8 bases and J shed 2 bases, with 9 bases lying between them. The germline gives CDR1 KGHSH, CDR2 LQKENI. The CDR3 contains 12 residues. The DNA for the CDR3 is TGTGCCAGCACGACAGTCAACACTGAAGCTTTCTTT. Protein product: CASTTVNTEAFF.

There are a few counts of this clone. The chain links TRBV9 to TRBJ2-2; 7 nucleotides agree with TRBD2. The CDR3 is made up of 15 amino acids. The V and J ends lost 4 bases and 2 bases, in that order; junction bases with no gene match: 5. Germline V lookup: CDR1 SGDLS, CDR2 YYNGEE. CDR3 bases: TGTGCCAGCAGCCTGACTAGCTTAAACACCGGGGAGCTGTTTTTT. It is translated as CASSLTSLNTGELFF.

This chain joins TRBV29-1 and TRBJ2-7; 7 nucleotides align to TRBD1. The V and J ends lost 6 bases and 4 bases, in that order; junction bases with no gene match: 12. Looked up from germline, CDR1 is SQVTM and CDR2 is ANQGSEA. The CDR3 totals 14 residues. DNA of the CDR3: TGCAGCGTGATCCCCGTGGACAGGTCTTACGAGCAGTACTTC. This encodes CSVIPVDRSYEQYF.

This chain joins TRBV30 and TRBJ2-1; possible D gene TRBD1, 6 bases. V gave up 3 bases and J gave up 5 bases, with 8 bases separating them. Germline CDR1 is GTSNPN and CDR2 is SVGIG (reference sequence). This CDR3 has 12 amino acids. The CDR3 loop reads CAWRKGDNEQFF. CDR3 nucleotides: TGTGCCTGGAGAAAGGGGGACAATGAGCAGTTCTTC.

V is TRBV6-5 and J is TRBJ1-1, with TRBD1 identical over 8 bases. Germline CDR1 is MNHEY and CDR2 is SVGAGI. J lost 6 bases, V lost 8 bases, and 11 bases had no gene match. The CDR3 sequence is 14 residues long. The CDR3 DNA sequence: TGTGCCAGCGGACGGACAGGGTTGACAGCTGAAGCTTTCTTT. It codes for CASGRTGLTAEAFF.

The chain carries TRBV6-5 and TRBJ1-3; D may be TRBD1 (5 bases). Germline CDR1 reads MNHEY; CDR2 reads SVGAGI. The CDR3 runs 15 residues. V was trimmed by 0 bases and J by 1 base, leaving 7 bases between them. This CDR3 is CASSYSPGSGNTIYF. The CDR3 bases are TGTGCCAGCAGTTACTCCCCAGGGTCTGGAAACACCATATATTTT.

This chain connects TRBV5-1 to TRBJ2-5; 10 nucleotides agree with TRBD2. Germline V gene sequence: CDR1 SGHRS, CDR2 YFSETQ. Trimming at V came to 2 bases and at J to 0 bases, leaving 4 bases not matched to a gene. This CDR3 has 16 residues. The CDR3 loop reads CASSFLAGGHQETQYF. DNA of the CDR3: TGCGCCAGCAGCTTCTTAGCGGGGGGACACCAAGAGACCCAGTACTTC.